The 22 T cell receptor beta chains in this list originate from one sample, sequenced in a study of graft-versus-host responses after intestinal transplantation. These receptors have no identified antigens. Only in-frame clones appear in the TCRdb table, and some are missing; sequencing was by immunoSEQ multiplex PCR. The data contain about 120,000 clones, roughly nine tenths of them singletons. Source: unstimulated CD4+ T cells sorted from spleen or lymph node cells, taken before intestinal transplant. Every receptor here comes from a human donor who received an intestinal transplant.

The chain links TRBV2 to TRBJ2-5; 8 nucleotides align to TRBD2. CDR1 is SNHLY, CDR2 FYNNEI, per germline. The CDR3 contains 15 residues. With 5 bases clipped from V and 1 base from J, the junction kept 6 bases outside the gene matches. CDR3 loop: CASSRLAGIQETQYF. CDR3 in DNA: TGTGCCAGCAGTCGATTAGCGGGGATCCAAGAGACCCAGTACTTC.

V is TRBV6-5 and J is TRBJ1-1; weak D call: TRBD1 (6 bases). This CDR3 contains 11 residues. In germline, CDR1 is MNHEY, CDR2 SVGAGI. V was cut by 5 bases and J by 7 bases, with 8 bases left in between. CDR3 region: CASSQQGEAFF. The CDR3 DNA is TGTGCCAGCAGTCAACAGGGTGAAGCTTTCTTT.

Turning to this clone: The same CDR3 can be traced to other DNA sequences in this sample. The gene calls are TRBV5-1 and TRBJ1-1; D perhaps matches TRBD1 (6 bases). CDR1 is SGHRS and CDR2 is YFSETQ in the germline V gene. This CDR3 region has 14 residues. Trimming took 0 bases from V and 4 from J, leaving 10 bases between them. In DNA form, the CDR3 reads TGCGCCAGCAGCTTGGCTCAAGGGGGCACTGAAGCTTTCTTT. Protein: CASSLAQGGTEAFF.

The chain couples TRBV20-1 to TRBJ2-7, with unresolved D. This CDR3 has 11 amino acids. CDR1 and CDR2 (germline): DFQATT, SNEGSKA (reference sequence). V lost 4 bases and J lost 4, with 8 bases in between. In DNA form, the CDR3 reads TGCAGTGCTACAGAATCTTACGAGCAGTACTTC. This gives the protein CSATESYEQYF.

V gene TRBV5-1 combines with J gene TRBJ2-1; 11 nucleotides agree with TRBD2. After removal of 4 bases from V and 9 bases from J, the junction contained 9 bases not matched to a gene. Per germline, CDR1 SGHRS and CDR2 YFSETQ. This CDR3 has 15 amino acids. CDR3 DNA sequence: TGCGCCAGCAGCCATACTAGCGGGGGAGGGGGTGAGCAGTTCTTC. The encoded protein is CASSHTSGGGGEQFF.

The sample holds one count of this clone. V gene TRBV2 combines with J gene TRBJ1-1; 8 nucleotides match TRBD1. Unmatched junction bases numbered 3, after V lost 6 bases and J lost 0 bases. The germline V gene encodes CDR1 SNHLY and CDR2 FYNNEI. The length of the CDR3 is 14 residues. The CDR3 spells CASSSTGVNTEAFF. The CDR3 DNA is TGTGCCAGCAGCTCGACAGGGGTGAACACTGAAGCTTTCTTT.

V usage is TRBV30 and J usage is TRBJ1-4; D is unresolved. The V gene's germline CDR1 is GTSNPN and CDR2 SVGIG (reference sequence). The CDR3 covers 13 residues. V lost 1 base and J 8 bases, leaving 11 bases between the germline ends. The CDR3 nucleotides read TGTGCCTGGAGTGGAGGGTTGGGGGAAAAACTGTTTTTT. Translation: CAWSGGLGEKLFF. The full variable domain, with the rest looked up from reference TRBV30 and TRBJ1-4, is SQTIHQWPATLVQPVGSPLSLECTVEGTSNPNLYWYRQAAGRGLQLLFYSVGIGQISSEVPQNLSASRPQDRQFILSSKKLLLSDSGFYLCAWSGGLGEKLFFGSGTQLSVL.

The genes are TRBV10-3 and TRBJ1-2, with D hard to call. The length of the CDR3 is 14 residues. Trimming took off 2 bases at V and 5 bases at J, with 12 bases between the two ends. The germline V gene has CDR1 ENHRY and CDR2 SYGVKD. CDR3 sequence (DNA): TGTGCCATCAGTGAGGTGGAGGGATGGTATGGCTACACCTTC. Its protein is CAISEVEGWYGYTF.

This chain uses TRBV19 with TRBJ1-1; no clear D gene. CDR1 LNHDA and CDR2 SQIVND come from the germline V gene (reference sequence). Trimming took 7 bases from V and 3 from J, leaving 12 bases between them. The CDR3 loop spans 13 amino acids. This chain's CDR3 is CASTPRWDTEAFF. CDR3 DNA: TGTGCCAGTACCCCGAGGTGGGACACTGAAGCTTTCTTT.

The chain uses TRBV19 and TRBJ2-4, with TRBD2 identical over 8 bases. Trimming at V came to 5 bases and at J to 0 bases, leaving 6 bases not matched to a gene. The CDR3 is 16 residues long. The germline V gene has CDR1 LNHDA and CDR2 SQIVND (reference sequence). The CDR3 region has the DNA TGTGCCAGTAGTCCCAGCGGGGGTTTAGCCAAAAACATTCAGTACTTC. Protein product: CASSPSGGLAKNIQYF.

The rearrangement uses TRBV10-1 and TRBJ2-7, with 7 bases lining up with TRBD1. Germline trimming cut 5 bases from V and 5 bases from J; bases unmatched to any gene: 6. Germline lookup yields CDR1 WNHNN and CDR2 SYGVQD (reference sequence). The CDR3 contains 13 residues. In nucleotides, the CDR3 is TGCGCCAGCAGTCGATCAACAGGGGACGAGCAGTACTTC. It specifies CASSRSTGDEQYF.

The genes are TRBV10-2 and TRBJ2-7; D is unresolved. Germline V lookup: CDR1 WSHSY, CDR2 SAAADI. The CDR3 spans 13 residues. V was cut by 7 bases and J by 0 bases, with 10 bases left in between. The CDR3 DNA sequence: TGCGCCAGCATGACTCCGAGCTCCTACGAGCAGTACTTC. Its protein product is CASMTPSSYEQYF.

The J gene is TRBJ2-1, the V gene TRBV6-5; maybe TRBD1 (5 bases). Trimming cost V 5 bases and J 4 bases, with 12 bases left between them. The CDR3 covers 14 residues. Looked up from germline, CDR1 is MNHEY and CDR2 is SVGAGI. Here the CDR3 reads CASSQRTPYNEQFF. CDR3 DNA: TGTGCCAGCAGTCAACGGACACCGTACAATGAGCAGTTCTTC.

The CDR3 here is CASSLGGGGRNTEAFF. The CDR3 nucleotides are TGCGCCAGCAGCTTGGGGGGGGGCGGACGGAACACTGAAGCTTTCTTT. The rearrangement uses TRBV5-1 and TRBJ1-1, with D maybe TRBD1 (6 bases). Germline V gene data show CDR1 as SGHRS and CDR2 as YFSETQ. Trimming pared 0 bases from V and 1 base from J, leaving 13 bases between. There are 16 residues in the CDR3. Combining the CDR3 with reference TRBV5-1 and TRBJ1-1 gives the whole variable domain KAGVTQTPRYLIKTRGQQVTLSCSPISGHRSVSWYQQTPGQGLQFLFEYFSETQRNKGNFPGRFSGRQFSNSRSEMNVSTLELGDSALYLCASSLGGGGRNTEAFFGQGTRLTVV.

This chain connects TRBV5-4 to TRBJ2-6; D is unclear. The germline V gene encodes CDR1 SGHNT and CDR2 YYREEE (reference sequence). Trimming stripped 4 bases from V and 0 bases from J, with 5 bases between. There are 14 residues in the CDR3. The CDR3 here is CASSLSSGANVLTF. CDR3 DNA: TGTGCCAGCAGCCTTAGCTCTGGGGCCAACGTCCTGACTTTC.

The gene calls are TRBV5-6 and TRBJ1-2; D gene uncertain. Germline values: CDR1 SGHDT, CDR2 YYEEEE. V lost 4 bases, J lost 4 bases, and 14 bases lay in between. The CDR3 has 14 amino acids. This CDR3 reads CASSPPEGGYGYTF. The CDR3 DNA is TGTGCCAGCAGCCCACCGGAGGGCGGCTATGGCTACACCTTC.

The gene calls are TRBV27 and TRBJ2-7; D is possibly TRBD1 (6 bases). CDR3 length: 14 residues. V lost 3 bases and J lost 0, with 9 bases in between. In germline, CDR1 is MNHEY, CDR2 SMNVEV (reference sequence). This CDR3 is CASSFQDSSYEQYF. CDR3 sequence (DNA): TGTGCCAGCAGTTTTCAGGACAGCTCCTACGAGCAGTACTTC.

This chain uses TRBV29-1 with TRBJ2-7; TRBD1 matches at 9 bases. The CDR3 sequence is 14 residues long. Losses at the gene ends were 6 bases for V and 3 bases for J; bases not matched to a gene: 9. Germline CDR1 and CDR2: SQVTM and ANQGSEA. CDR3 nucleotides: TGCAGCGTGGGACCCGGGACAGGGTACTACGAGCAGTACTTC. Translation: CSVGPGTGYYEQYF.

The V call is TRBV30, the J call TRBJ2-1; perhaps TRBD2 as D (6 bases). V lost 2 bases to trimming and J lost 2 bases, with 13 bases between them. Germline lookup yields CDR1 GTSNPN and CDR2 SVGIG (reference sequence). This CDR3 comprises 15 residues. The CDR3 spells CAWSPLGRPYNEQFF. The CDR3, as DNA: TGTGCCTGGAGTCCCCTAGGGAGGCCCTACAATGAGCAGTTCTTC.

This chain joins TRBV7-2 and TRBJ2-1; D unclear. V was trimmed by 1 base and J by 4 bases, leaving 11 bases between them. This CDR3 comprises 15 residues. CDR1 and CDR2 (germline): SGHTA, FQGNSA. CDR3 in DNA: TGTGCCAGCAGCTTAGGTCCCCCCCCTTACAATGAGCAGTTCTTC. Translated: CASSLGPPPYNEQFF. Looking up the rest from reference TRBV7-2 and TRBJ2-1 gives the full variable domain: GAGVSQSPSNKVTEKGKDVELRCDPISGHTALYWYRQSLGQGLEFLIYFQGNSAPDKSGLPSDRFSAERTGGSVSTLTIQRTQQEDSAVYLCASSLGPPPYNEQFFGPGTRLTVL.

The rearrangement joins TRBV9 to TRBJ2-2; the D gene is possibly TRBD2 (6 bases). Germline CDR1 and CDR2: SGDLS and YYNGEE. Trimming stripped 3 bases from V and 7 bases from J, with 22 bases between. This CDR3 spans 17 amino acids. CDR3 loop: CASSGGYGREWIGELFF. The CDR3 nucleotides are TGTGCCAGCAGCGGGGGATATGGTCGGGAGTGGATCGGGGAGCTGTTTTTT.

The genes are TRBV27 and TRBJ1-6, with D possibly being TRBD1 (5 bases). V was trimmed by 0 bases and J by 5 bases, leaving 11 bases between them. This CDR3 has 16 residues. CDR1 and CDR2 from the germline V gene are MNHEY and SMNVEV (reference sequence). CDR3 sequence (DNA): TGTGCCAGCAGTTTATCACCAGGGCAGCATAATTCACCCCTCCACTTT. This codes for CASSLSPGQHNSPLHF.